A selection of T cell receptor beta chains follows, all from one sample in a study of OX40 agonist ivuxolimab in advanced cancers. Profiling relied on immunoSEQ multiplex PCR, and the TCRdb table lists in-frame clones only, not all of them. The table lists about 80,000 clones, around 90% of them singletons. The specimen was CD4+ or CD8+ T cells sorted from blood, collected in a trial of the OX40 agonist ivuxolimab. The receptor set was obtained from an adult with an advanced solid tumor such as melanoma, head and neck, liver or kidney cancer. Each CDR3 is given with its conserved first and last residue. D genes are given only for firm matches. Size is stated for part of the rows, as once, few or many counts, or as a class when the clone is expanded.

V: TRBV10-1; D: TRBD1; J: TRBJ2-7; size: .; CDR3: CASSTPGTGGLDEQYF; DNA: TGCGCCAGCAGCACACCCGGGACAGGGGGCCTTGACGAGCAGTACTTC
V: TRBV6-5; D: .; J: TRBJ1-2; size: .; CDR3: CASSSDSLYGYTF; DNA: TGTGCCAGCAGCTCCGACAGCCTCTATGGCTACACCTTC
V: TRBV2; D: TRBD1; J: TRBJ2-5; size: .; CDR3: CASSTTGFETQYF; DNA: TGTGCCAGCAGTACGACAGGGTTTGAGACCCAGTACTTC
V: TRBV7-3; D: .; J: TRBJ2-3; size: .; CDR3: CASSTGPTDTQYF; DNA: TGTGCCAGCAGCACAGGGCCCACAGATACGCAGTATTTT
V: TRBV15; D: .; J: TRBJ1-4; size: once; CDR3: CATSPDALNEKLFF; DNA: TGTGCCACCAGTCCGGACGCCCTTAATGAAAAACTGTTTTTT
V: TRBV18; D: .; J: TRBJ2-5; size: .; CDR3: CASSPDFETQYF; DNA: TGTGCCAGCTCACCAGATTTCGAGACCCAGTACTTC
V: TRBV19; D: .; J: TRBJ2-1; size: .; CDR3: CATRAHGGLQFF; DNA: TGTGCCACCCGGGCCCACGGGGGACTCCAGTTCTTC
V: TRBV18; D: .; J: TRBJ2-3; size: .; CDR3: CASSPLGAATDTQYF; DNA: TGTGCCAGCTCCCCCTTGGGGGCAGCCACAGATACGCAGTATTTT
V: TRBV30; D: .; J: TRBJ2-5; size: once; CDR3: CAWSGSRFGLGSGETQYF; DNA: TGTGCCTGGAGTGGGAGTCGTTTTGGGTTGGGATCGGGAGAGACCCAGTACTTC
V: TRBV5-4; D: .; J: TRBJ1-1; size: .; CDR3: CASSSVGNTEAFF; DNA: TGTGCCAGCAGCTCCGTGGGGAACACTGAAGCTTTCTTT
V: TRBV7-7; D: TRBD1; J: TRBJ1-3; size: few; CDR3: CASSPGTGGNTIYF; DNA: TGTGCCAGCAGCCCCGGGACAGGTGGAAACACCATATATTTT
V: TRBV11-2; D: TRBD1; J: TRBJ1-3; size: .; CDR3: CASSLISQGASGNTIYF; DNA: TGTGCCAGCAGCTTAATCTCCCAGGGGGCGAGTGGAAACACCATATATTTT
V: TRBV7-2; D: .; J: TRBJ2-3; size: .; CDR3: CASSLEQGSDTQYF; DNA: TGTGCCAGCAGCTTAGAACAGGGTTCAGATACGCAGTATTTT
V: TRBV5-1; D: .; J: TRBJ2-7; size: .; CDR3: CASSLGGQRGEQYF; DNA: TGCGCCAGCAGCTTGGGGGGCCAGAGAGGCGAGCAGTACTTC
V: TRBV7-6; D: .; J: TRBJ2-2; size: .; CDR3: CASSLQGLANTGELFF; DNA: TGTGCCAGCAGCTTACAGGGACTGGCGAACACCGGGGAGCTGTTTTTT
V: TRBV5-4; D: TRBD2; J: TRBJ2-6; size: .; CDR3: CASSSGGPEGANVLTF; DNA: TGTGCCAGCAGTAGCGGGGGCCCCGAGGGGGCCAACGTCCTGACTTTC
V: TRBV7-9; D: .; J: TRBJ2-6; size: .; CDR3: CASFLPGANVLTF; DNA: TGTGCCAGCTTCCTTCCTGGGGCCAACGTCCTGACTTTC
V: TRBV19; D: TRBD2; J: TRBJ2-1; size: .; CDR3: CASSIYAGVRNEQFF; DNA: TGTGCCAGTAGTATTTATGCGGGAGTACGGAATGAGCAGTTCTTC
V: TRBV7-9; D: TRBD2; J: TRBJ2-1; size: .; CDR3: CASSPRERGKSSYNEQFF; DNA: TGTGCCAGCAGCCCTCGGGAGCGGGGAAAAAGCTCCTACAATGAGCAGTTCTTC
V: TRBV19; D: .; J: TRBJ1-1; size: .; CDR3: CASSIDRVNTEAFF; DNA: TGTGCCAGTAGTATAGACAGGGTGAACACTGAAGCTTTCTTT
V: TRBV9; D: .; J: TRBJ1-3; size: .; CDR3: CASSALGSFSGNTIYF; DNA: TGTGCCAGCAGCGCGCTAGGGAGCTTCTCTGGAAACACCATATATTTT
V: TRBV7-2; D: .; J: TRBJ1-2; size: .; CDR3: CASSSRGNGYTF; DNA: TGTGCCAGCAGCTCTCGGGGGAATGGCTACACCTTC
V: TRBV4-3; D: TRBD1; J: TRBJ2-5; size: .; CDR3: CASSQEQGGTQYF; DNA: TGCGCCAGCAGCCAAGAACAGGGGGGGACCCAGTACTTC
V: TRBV11-2; D: TRBD1; J: TRBJ1-4; size: .; CDR3: CASSLGRDSRGPREKLFF; DNA: TGTGCCAGCAGCTTAGGCCGGGACAGTAGGGGACCGAGGGAAAAACTGTTTTTT
V: TRBV6-5; D: TRBD2; J: TRBJ2-7; size: .; CDR3: CASRERERYEQYF; DNA: TGTGCCAGCAGGGAGCGGGAACGCTACGAGCAGTACTTC
V: TRBV6-6; D: .; J: TRBJ1-2; size: .; CDR3: CASSPAPPVYGYTF; DNA: TGTGCCAGCAGTCCTGCCCCCCCGGTCTATGGCTACACCTTC
V: TRBV11-3; D: TRBD1; J: TRBJ1-1; size: .; CDR3: CASSFGTDVEAFF; DNA: TGTGCCAGCAGCTTCGGGACAGACGTTGAAGCTTTCTTT
V: TRBV20-1; D: .; J: TRBJ2-3; size: few; CDR3: CSARSRGTQYF; DNA: TGCAGTGCTAGGTCTCGGGGTACGCAGTATTTT
V: TRBV4-1; D: .; J: TRBJ1-3; size: .; CDR3: CASSQSTGFSGNTIYF; DNA: TGCGCCAGCAGCCAGAGTACAGGGTTCTCTGGAAACACCATATATTTT
V: TRBV9; D: .; J: TRBJ2-3; size: once; CDR3: CASSVQNTDTQYF; DNA: TGTGCCAGCAGCGTACAGAACACAGATACGCAGTATTTT
V: TRBV2; D: TRBD1; J: TRBJ2-7; size: .; CDR3: CASRPSDRASYEQYF; DNA: TGTGCCAGCAGACCCTCGGACAGGGCATCCTACGAGCAGTACTTC
V: TRBV7-6; D: .; J: TRBJ2-1; size: .; CDR3: CASSPQATAGYEQFF; DNA: TGTGCCAGCAGCCCTCAGGCGACGGCGGGGTATGAGCAGTTCTTC
V: TRBV6-1; D: .; J: TRBJ1-1; size: .; CDR3: CASRREGVAEAFF; DNA: TGCGCCAGCAGGAGGGAGGGGGTAGCTGAAGCTTTCTTT
V: TRBV6-5; D: .; J: TRBJ2-5; size: .; CDR3: CASSLGRVQETQYF; DNA: TGTGCCAGCAGTCTCGGACGGGTCCAAGAGACCCAGTACTTC
V: TRBV18; D: .; J: TRBJ2-3; size: few; CDR3: CASSTRDDQSDTQYF; DNA: TGTGCCAGCTCAACCCGGGACGATCAATCAGATACGCAGTATTTT
V: TRBV7-9; D: .; J: TRBJ2-5; size: few; CDR3: CASSSKGPETQYF; DNA: TGTGCCAGCAGCTCTAAGGGGCCAGAGACCCAGTACTTC